This T cell receptor (beta chain) appears in the sequencing data of a study of beta chain features in type 1 diabetes. Study background: Over all samples combined, over 85,000,000 sorted cells were examined. Whole-study results and caveats: Significant though moderate, a shortening of TCRB CDR3s appeared in all four CD4+ subsets of Type 1 diabetes patients. Any HLA type influence on TCRB rearrangement was left unresolved here.

The investigators reverse transcribed all of the isolated RNA, so they sequenced expressed TCRB transcripts. Profiled with immunoSEQ multiplex PCR; TCRdb holds only in-frame clones, not every one. The table has a few hundred thousand clones, around 10% seen once. Comments on this clone: Antigen unknown.

The germline V gene encodes CDR1 MNHNS and CDR2 SASEGT. The CDR3 has 14 amino acids. V lost 6 bases and J lost 9, with 18 bases in between. CD4+ cells of the naive, central memory, regulatory and stem cell-like memory types were sorted via CD45RO/CCR7/CD25/CD127/CD95/CD27. Purities in excess of 95% were seen in all sorted populations. J is TRBJ2-1 and V is TRBV6-1; D perhaps matches TRBD2 (7 bases). This clonotype was obtained from a man aged 25 to 45 with type 1 diabetes. The sequenced sample consisted of central memory CD4+ T cells from blood. The CDR3 reads CASRGGTMIGEQFF. CDR3 nucleotide sequence: TGTGCCAGCAGAGGGGGGACTATGATTGGTGAGCAGTTCTTC.